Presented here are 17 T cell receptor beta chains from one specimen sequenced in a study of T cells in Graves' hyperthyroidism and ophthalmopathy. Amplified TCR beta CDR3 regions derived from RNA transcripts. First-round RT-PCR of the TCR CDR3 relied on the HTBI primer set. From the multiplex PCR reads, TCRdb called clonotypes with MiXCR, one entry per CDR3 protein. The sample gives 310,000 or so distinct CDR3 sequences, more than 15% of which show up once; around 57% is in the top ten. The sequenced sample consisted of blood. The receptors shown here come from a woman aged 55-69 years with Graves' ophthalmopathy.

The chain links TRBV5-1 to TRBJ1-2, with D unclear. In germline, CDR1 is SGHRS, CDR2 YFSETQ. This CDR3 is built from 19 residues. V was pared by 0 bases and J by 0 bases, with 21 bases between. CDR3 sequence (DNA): TGCGCCAGCAGCTTGGTCCCTAGGAGCAATTCCCCCTCTAACTATGGCTACACCTTC. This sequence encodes CASSLVPRSNSPSNYGYTF.

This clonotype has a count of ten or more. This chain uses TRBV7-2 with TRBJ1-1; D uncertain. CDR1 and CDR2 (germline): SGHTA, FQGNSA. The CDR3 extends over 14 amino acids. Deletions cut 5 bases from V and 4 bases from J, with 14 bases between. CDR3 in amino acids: CASSISVGSTEAFF. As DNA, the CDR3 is TGTGCCAGCAGCATATCAGTCGGAAGCACTGAAGCTTTCTTT.

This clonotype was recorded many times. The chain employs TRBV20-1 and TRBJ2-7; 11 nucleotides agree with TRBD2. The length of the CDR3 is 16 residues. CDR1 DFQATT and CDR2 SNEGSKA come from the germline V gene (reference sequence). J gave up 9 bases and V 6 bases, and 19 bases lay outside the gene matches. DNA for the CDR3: TGCAGTGCAGTAACCGGGACTAGCGGATACACCGGGGGGCAGTACTTC. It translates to CSAVTGTSGYTGGQYF.

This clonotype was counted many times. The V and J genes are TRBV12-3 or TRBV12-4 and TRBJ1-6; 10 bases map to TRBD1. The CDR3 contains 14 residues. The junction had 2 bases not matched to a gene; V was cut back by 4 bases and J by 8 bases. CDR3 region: CASSYGTGDSPLHF. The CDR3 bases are TGTGCCAGCAGTTACGGGACAGGGGATTCACCCCTCCACTTT.

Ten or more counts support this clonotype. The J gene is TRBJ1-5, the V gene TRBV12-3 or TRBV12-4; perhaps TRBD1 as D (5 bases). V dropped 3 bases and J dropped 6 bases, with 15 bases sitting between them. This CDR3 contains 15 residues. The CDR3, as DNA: TGTGCCAGCAGTTTTCGGACACGCCCGGGTCAGCCCCAGCATTTT. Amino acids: CASSFRTRPGQPQHF.

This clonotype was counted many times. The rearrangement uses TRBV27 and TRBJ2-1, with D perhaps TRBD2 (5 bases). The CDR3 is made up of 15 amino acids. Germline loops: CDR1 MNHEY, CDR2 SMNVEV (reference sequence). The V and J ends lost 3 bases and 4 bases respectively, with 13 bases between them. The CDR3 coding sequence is TGTGCCAGCAGTTTTCCCTCCCGCGGGTACAATGAGCAGTTCTTC. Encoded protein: CASSFPSRGYNEQFF.

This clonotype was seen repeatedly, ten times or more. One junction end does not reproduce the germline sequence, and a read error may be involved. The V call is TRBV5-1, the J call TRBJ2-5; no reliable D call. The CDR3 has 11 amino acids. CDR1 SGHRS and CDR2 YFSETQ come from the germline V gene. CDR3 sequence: CASSLEETQYF. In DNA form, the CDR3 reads TGTGCCAGCAGCTTGGAAGAGACCCAGTACTTC.

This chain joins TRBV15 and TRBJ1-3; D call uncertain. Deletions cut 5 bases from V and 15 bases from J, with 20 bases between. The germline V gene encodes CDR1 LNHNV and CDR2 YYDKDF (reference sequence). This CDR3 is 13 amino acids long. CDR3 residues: CATSPRTSGSEYF. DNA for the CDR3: TGTGCCACCAGCCCCCGGACTAGCGGGAGTGAATATTTT.

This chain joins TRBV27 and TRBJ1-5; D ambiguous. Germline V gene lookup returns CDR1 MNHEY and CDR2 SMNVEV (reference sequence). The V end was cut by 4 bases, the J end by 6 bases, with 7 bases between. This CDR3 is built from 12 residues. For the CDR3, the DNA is TGTGCCAGCAGTTCTACCCGTCAGCCCCAGCATTTT. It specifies CASSSTRQPQHF.

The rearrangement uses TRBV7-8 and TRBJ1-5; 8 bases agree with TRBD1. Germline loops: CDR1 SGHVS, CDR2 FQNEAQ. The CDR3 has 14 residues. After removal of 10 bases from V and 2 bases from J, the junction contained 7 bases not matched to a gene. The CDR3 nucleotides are TGTGCCACAGATACAGGGGGTGGCAATCAGCCCCAGCATTTT. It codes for CATDTGGGNQPQHF.

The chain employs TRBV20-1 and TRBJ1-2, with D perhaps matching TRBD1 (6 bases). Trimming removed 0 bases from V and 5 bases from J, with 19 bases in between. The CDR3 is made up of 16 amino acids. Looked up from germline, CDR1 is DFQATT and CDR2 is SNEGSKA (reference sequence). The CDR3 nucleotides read TGCAGTGCTAGAGATGGTAAAGTGGGGGCTGAATATGGCTACACCTTC. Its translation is CSARDGKVGAEYGYTF.

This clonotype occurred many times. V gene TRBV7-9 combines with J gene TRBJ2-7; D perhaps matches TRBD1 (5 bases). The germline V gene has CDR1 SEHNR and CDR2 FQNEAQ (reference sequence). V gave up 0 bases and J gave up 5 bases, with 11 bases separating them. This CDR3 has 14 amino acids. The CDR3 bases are TGTGCCAGCAGCTTAGCTGCAGGGATCGACGAGCAGTACTTC. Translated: CASSLAAGIDEQYF.

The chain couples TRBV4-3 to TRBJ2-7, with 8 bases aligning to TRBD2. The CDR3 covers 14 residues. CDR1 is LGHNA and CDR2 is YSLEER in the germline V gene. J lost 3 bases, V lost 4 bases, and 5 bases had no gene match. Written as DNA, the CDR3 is TGCGCCAGCAGCCCCTCGGGGACTAGCTACGAGCAGTACTTC. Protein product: CASSPSGTSYEQYF.

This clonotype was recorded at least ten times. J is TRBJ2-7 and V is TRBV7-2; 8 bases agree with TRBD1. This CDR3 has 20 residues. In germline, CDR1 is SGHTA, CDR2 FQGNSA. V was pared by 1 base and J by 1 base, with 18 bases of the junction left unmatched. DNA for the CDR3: TGTGCCAGCAGCTTAGTACGGGCGATCAGGGGGCGCGTAGTATCCTACGAGCAGTACTTC. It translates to CASSLVRAIRGRVVSYEQYF.

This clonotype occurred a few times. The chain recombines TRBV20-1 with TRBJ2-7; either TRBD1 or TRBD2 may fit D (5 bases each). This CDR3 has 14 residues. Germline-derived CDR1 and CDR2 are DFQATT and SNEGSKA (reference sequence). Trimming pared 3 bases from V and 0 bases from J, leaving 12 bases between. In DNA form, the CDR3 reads TGCAGTGCTAGTGGTGGGGACGTCTCCTACGAGCAGTACTTC. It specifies CSASGGDVSYEQYF.

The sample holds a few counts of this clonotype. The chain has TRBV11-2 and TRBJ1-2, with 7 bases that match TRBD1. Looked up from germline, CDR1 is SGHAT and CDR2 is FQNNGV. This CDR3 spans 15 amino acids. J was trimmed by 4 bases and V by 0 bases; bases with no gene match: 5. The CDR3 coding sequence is TGTGCCAGCAGCTTAGAAGGGGGGACAGCCTATGGCTACACCTTC. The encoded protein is CASSLEGGTAYGYTF.

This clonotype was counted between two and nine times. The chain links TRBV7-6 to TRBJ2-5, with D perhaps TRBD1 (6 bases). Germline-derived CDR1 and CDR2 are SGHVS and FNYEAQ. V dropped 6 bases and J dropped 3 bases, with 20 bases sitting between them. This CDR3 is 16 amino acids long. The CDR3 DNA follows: TGTGCCAGCAGTCAATTTGAGCACGGACAGAAAGAGACCCAGTACTTC. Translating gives CASSQFEHGQKETQYF.